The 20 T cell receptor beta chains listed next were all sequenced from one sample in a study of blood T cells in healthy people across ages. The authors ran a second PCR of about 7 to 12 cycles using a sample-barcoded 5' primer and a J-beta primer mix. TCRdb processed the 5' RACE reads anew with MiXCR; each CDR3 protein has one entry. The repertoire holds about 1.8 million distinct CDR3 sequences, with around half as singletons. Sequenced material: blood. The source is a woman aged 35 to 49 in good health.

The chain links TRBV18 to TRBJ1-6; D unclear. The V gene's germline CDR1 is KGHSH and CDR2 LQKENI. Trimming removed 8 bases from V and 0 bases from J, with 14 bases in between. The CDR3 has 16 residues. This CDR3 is CASRPADDSYNSPLHF. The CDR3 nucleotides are TGTGCCAGCCGGCCGGCAGACGACTCCTATAATTCACCCCTCCACTTT.

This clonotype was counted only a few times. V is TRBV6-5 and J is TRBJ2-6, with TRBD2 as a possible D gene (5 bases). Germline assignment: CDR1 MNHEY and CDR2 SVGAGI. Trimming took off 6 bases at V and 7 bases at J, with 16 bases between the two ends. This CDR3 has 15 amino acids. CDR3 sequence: CASSQSNLAANVLTF. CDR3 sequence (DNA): TGTGCCAGCAGCCAATCGAATCTAGCTGCCAACGTCCTGACTTTC.

The CDR3 is CSANREGKDEQYF. The CDR3 bases are TGCAGTGCTAACAGGGAAGGTAAAGACGAGCAGTACTTC. The chain recombines TRBV20-1 with TRBJ2-5; possibly TRBD1 for D (6 bases). Judging by the DNA end, TRBJ2-7 fits better; the J call may be wrong. Germline CDR1 DFQATT, CDR2 SNEGSKA (reference sequence). This CDR3 contains 13 residues.

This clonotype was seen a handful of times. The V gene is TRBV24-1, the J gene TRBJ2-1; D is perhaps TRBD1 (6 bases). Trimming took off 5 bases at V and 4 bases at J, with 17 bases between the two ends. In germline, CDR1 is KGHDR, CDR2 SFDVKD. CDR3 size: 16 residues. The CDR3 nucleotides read TGTGCCACCAGTGCTCCCCCGGTAAGGGGGTACAATGAGCAGTTCTTC. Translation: CATSAPPVRGYNEQFF.

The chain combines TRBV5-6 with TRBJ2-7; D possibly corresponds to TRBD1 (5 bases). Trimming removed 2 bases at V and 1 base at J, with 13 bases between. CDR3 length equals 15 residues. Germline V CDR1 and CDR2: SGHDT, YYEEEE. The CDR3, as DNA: TGTGCCAGCAGCTTAGTACCCAAGGGGTCCTACGAGCAGTACTTC. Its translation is CASSLVPKGSYEQYF. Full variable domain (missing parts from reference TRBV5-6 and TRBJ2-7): DAGVTQSPTHLIKTRGQQVTLRCSPKSGHDTVSWYQQALGQGPQFIFQYYEEEERQRGNFPDRFSGHQFPNYSSELNVNALLLGDSALYLCASSLVPKGSYEQYFGPGTRLTVT.

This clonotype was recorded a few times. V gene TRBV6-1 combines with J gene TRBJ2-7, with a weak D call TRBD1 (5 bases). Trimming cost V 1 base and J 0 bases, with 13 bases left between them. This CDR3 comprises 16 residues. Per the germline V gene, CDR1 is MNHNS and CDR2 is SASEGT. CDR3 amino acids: CASSEGRQPSSYEQYF. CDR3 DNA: TGTGCCAGCAGTGAAGGACGACAGCCATCCTCCTACGAGCAGTACTTC.

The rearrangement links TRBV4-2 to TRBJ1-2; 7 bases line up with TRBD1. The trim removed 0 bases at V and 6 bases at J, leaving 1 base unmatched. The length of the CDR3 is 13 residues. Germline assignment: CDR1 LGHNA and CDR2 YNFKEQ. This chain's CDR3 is CASSQETGDGYTF. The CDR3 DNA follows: TGTGCCAGCAGCCAAGAAACAGGGGATGGCTACACCTTC.

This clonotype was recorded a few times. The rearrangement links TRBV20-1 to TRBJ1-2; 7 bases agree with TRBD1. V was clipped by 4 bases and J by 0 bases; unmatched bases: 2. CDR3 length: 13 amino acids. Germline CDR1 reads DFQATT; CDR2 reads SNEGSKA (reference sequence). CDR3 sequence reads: CSAIGGPNYGYTF. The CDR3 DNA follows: TGCAGTGCTATAGGGGGCCCTAACTATGGCTACACCTTC.

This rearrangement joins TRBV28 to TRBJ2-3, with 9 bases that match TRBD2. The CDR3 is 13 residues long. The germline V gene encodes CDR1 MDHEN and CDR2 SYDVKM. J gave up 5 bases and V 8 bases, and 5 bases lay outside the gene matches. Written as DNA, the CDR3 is TGTGCCAGCGTAGCGGGGGCGGTAGATACGCAGTATTTT. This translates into CASVAGAVDTQYF.

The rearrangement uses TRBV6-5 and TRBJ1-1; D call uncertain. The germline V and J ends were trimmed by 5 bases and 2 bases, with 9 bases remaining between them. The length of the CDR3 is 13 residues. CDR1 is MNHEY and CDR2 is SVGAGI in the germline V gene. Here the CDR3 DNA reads TGTGCCAGCAGTAAGACTTATAACACTGAAGCTTTCTTT. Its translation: CASSKTYNTEAFF.

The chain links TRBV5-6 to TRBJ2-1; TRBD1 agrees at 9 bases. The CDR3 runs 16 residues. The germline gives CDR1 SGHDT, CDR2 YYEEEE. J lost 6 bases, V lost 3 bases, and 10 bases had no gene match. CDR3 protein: CASSSAGTGKINEQFF. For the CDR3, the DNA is TGTGCCAGCAGCTCTGCCGGGACAGGGAAGATCAATGAGCAGTTCTTC.

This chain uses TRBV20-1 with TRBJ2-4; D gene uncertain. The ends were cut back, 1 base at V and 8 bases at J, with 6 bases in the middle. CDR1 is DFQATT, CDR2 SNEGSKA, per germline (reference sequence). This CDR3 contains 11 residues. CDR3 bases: TGCAGTGCTAGAGGGGTGGACATTCAGTACTTC. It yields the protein CSARGVDIQYF.

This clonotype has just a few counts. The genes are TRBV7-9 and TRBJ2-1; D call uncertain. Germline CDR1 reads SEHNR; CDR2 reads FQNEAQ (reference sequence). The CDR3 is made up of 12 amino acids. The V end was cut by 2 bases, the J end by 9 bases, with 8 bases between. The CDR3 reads CASSLLRTEQFF. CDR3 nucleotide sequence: TGTGCCAGCAGCTTACTAAGAACTGAGCAGTTCTTC.

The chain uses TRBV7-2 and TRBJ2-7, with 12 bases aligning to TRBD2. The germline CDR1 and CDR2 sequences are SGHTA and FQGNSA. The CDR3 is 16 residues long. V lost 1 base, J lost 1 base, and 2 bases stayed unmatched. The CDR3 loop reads CASSLGGTSGSYEQYF. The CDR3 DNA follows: TGTGCCAGCAGCTTAGGGGGGACTAGCGGGTCCTACGAGCAGTACTTC.

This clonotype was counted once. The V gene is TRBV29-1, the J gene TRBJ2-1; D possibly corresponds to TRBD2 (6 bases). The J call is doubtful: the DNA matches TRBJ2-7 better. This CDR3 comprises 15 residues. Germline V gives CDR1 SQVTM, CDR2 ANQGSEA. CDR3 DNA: TGCAGCGTTGCAGGTGGGGGGACGGCGTACAATGAGCAGTACTTC. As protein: CSVAGGGTAYNEQYF.

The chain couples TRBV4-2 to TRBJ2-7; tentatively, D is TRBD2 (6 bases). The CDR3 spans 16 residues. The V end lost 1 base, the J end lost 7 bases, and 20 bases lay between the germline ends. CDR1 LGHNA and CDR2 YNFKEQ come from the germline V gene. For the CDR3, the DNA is TGTGCCAGCAGCCAAGGGGGGGACCCAGTATTGGATGAGCAGTACTTC. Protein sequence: CASSQGGDPVLDEQYF.

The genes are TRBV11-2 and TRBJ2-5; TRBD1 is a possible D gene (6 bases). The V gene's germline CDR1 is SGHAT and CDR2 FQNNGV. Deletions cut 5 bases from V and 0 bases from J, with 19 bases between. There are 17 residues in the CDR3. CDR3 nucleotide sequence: TGTGCCAGCAGCCGAGGCCTAGGGGGAAGGTACCAAGAGACCCAGTACTTC. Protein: CASSRGLGGRYQETQYF.

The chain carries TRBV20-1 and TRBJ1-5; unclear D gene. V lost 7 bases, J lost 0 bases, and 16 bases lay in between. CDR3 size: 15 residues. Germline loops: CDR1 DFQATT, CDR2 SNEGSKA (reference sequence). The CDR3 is CSVGPDGYSNQPQHF. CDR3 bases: TGCAGTGTAGGTCCCGACGGTTATAGCAATCAGCCCCAGCATTTT.

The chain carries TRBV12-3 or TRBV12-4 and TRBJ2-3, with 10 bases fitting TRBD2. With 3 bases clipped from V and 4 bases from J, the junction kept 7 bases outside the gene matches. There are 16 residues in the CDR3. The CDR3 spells CASSFPTSGDPDTQYF. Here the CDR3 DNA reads TGTGCCAGCAGTTTTCCAACTAGCGGGGACCCAGATACGCAGTATTTT.

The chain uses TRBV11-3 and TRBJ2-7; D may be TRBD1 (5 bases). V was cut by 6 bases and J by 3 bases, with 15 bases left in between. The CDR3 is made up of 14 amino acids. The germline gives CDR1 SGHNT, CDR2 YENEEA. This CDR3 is CASSFKGDIYEQYF. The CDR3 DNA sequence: TGTGCCAGCAGTTTCAAAGGGGATATCTACGAGCAGTACTTC. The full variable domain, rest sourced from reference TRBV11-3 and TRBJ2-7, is EAGVVQSPRYKIIEKKQPVAFWCNPISGHNTLYWYLQNLGQGPELLIRYENEEAVDDSQLPKDRFSAERLKGVDSTLKIQPAELGDSAVYLCASSFKGDIYEQYFGPGTRLTVT.